This TCR beta chain was identified in a study of T cell changes during pregnancy in multiple sclerosis. TCRdb's copy holds only in-frame clones and misses some; the assay was immunoSEQ multiplex PCR. The sample has about 110,000 clones, about 89% seen once. Germline assignment: CDR1 SQVTM and CDR2 ANQGSEA. CDR3 length equals 11 residues. The ends were cut back, 6 bases at V and 5 bases at J, with 10 bases in the middle. This TCR was recovered from a female donor with multiple sclerosis, enrolled in a pregnancy study. Sequences were derived from peripheral blood, sampled before pregnancy. V is TRBV29-1 and J is TRBJ1-1; tentatively, D is TRBD1 (6 bases). CDR3 protein: CSVQGWTEAFF. CDR3 nucleotides: TGCAGCGTACAGGGATGGACTGAAGCTTTCTTT.